These 24 T cell receptor beta chains were all obtained from the same sample, sequenced in a study of tumor-infiltrating lymphocytes in primary liver carcinoma. Unsorted whole blood served as the source of blood RNA, and germline DNA was extracted as well. Synthesis of TCR beta cDNA was carried out from 500 ng total RNA with a constant-region primer. Construction of TCR beta libraries relied on three successive nested multiplex PCR rounds employing slightly modified ARM-PCR. The study ran its first two PCR rounds for roughly 10 cycles each, using TRBV1-TRBV30 forward primers and a C-beta reverse primer. Via MiXCR, TCRdb re-called the multiplex PCR reads, giving one row per CDR3 protein. The sample lists about 180,000 distinct CDR3 sequences, approximately 60% seen once, with about 70% in the top ten. Input material: peripheral blood. The receptors here all came from a man aged 40-50 years with primary liver carcinoma and hepatitis B virus infection.

The genes are TRBV19 and TRBJ2-1, with TRBD1 as a possible D gene (6 bases). The germline gives CDR1 LNHDA, CDR2 SQIVND (reference sequence). CDR3 length: 13 residues. V dropped 5 bases and J dropped 4 bases, with 9 bases sitting between them. The CDR3 here is CASSSQGYNEQFF. The CDR3 DNA is TGTGCCAGTAGTTCCCAGGGGTACAATGAGCAGTTCTTC.

With regard to this clonotype: At one of its ends the junction is not consistent with the germline gene, which may arise from a read error. This chain uses TRBV28 with TRBJ2-7; D is unclear. Per the germline V gene, CDR1 is MDHEN and CDR2 is SYDVKM. The CDR3 runs to 12 residues. The CDR3 nucleotides are TGTGCCAACAGTTTATCCACCGGTGAGCAGTACTTC. Translating it yields CANSLSTGEQYF.

CDR3 loop: CASPPMGGRNTEAFF. DNA of the CDR3: TGTGCCAGCCCCCCCATGGGGGGGAGGAACACTGAAGCTTTCTTT. V is TRBV28 and J is TRBJ1-1; perhaps TRBD1 as D (5 bases). Per the germline V gene, CDR1 is MDHEN and CDR2 is SYDVKM. Trimming cost V 8 bases and J 1 base, with 17 bases left between them. The length of the CDR3 is 15 residues.

This clonotype occurred many times. V is TRBV10-3 and J is TRBJ2-5, with TRBD2 as a possible D gene (5 bases). The V and J ends lost 4 bases and 2 bases respectively, with 8 bases between them. The CDR3 has 13 amino acids. Per germline, CDR1 ENHRY and CDR2 SYGVKD. The CDR3 is CAISASGQETQYF. CDR3 DNA: TGTGCCATCAGTGCCAGCGGACAAGAGACCCAGTACTTC.

As for this clonotype: Germline and junction disagree at one end, which may indicate a read error. This CDR3 is CASCPTERGDTLYF. CDR3 nucleotides: TGTGCCAGCTGCCCGACAGAGAGGGGCGATACGCTGTATTTT. The chain has TRBV11-2 and TRBJ2-3, with D possibly being TRBD1 or TRBD2 (5 bases each). There are 14 residues in the CDR3. Per germline, CDR1 SGHAT and CDR2 FQNNGV.

V usage is TRBV29-1 and J usage is TRBJ2-7, with 9 bases aligning to TRBD1. The CDR3 covers 14 residues. With V trimmed by 0 bases and J by 5 bases, 5 bases remained unmatched. The germline CDR1 and CDR2 sequences are SQVTM and ANQGSEA. The CDR3 spells CSVEDLGQGHEQYF. The CDR3 coding sequence is TGCAGCGTTGAAGATCTCGGACAGGGGCACGAGCAGTACTTC.

The chain joins TRBV10-3 to TRBJ1-1; D unclear. Between the trimmed V and J ends, which lost 5 bases and 1 base, there was a span of 14 bases. Germline CDR1 and CDR2: ENHRY and SYGVKD. CDR3 size: 15 residues. The CDR3 DNA reads TGTGCCATCAGTCTGGATGGGCCGGCGAACACTGAAGCTTTCTTT. It codes for CAISLDGPANTEAFF.

The J gene is TRBJ1-6, the V gene TRBV5-5; the D is unclear. CDR1 and CDR2 (germline): SGHKS, YYEKEE (reference sequence). The CDR3 sequence is 13 residues long. Between the trimmed V and J ends, which lost 0 bases and 8 bases, there was a span of 6 bases. CDR3 in DNA: TGTGCCAGCAGCTTGGACGGAGATTCACCCCTCCACTTT. Protein product: CASSLDGDSPLHF.

This clonotype has only one observation. The chain joins TRBV30 to TRBJ2-7; 7 bases align to TRBD1. The CDR3 spans 13 residues. Losses at the gene ends were 5 bases for V and 1 base for J; bases not matched to a gene: 5. Looked up from germline, CDR1 is GTSNPN and CDR2 is SVGIG (reference sequence). The DNA of the CDR3 is TGTGCCTGGGACCAGGGGGTTTCCTACGAGCAGTACTTC. This encodes CAWDQGVSYEQYF.

Concerning this clonotype itself: The junction and the germline gene differ at one end; a read error may be behind it. The V call is TRBV11-2, the J call TRBJ2-3; 7 nucleotides line up with TRBD2. The CDR3 consists of 16 residues. The V gene's germline CDR1 is SGHAT and CDR2 FQNNGV. The CDR3 reads CASISGLVGLTDKQYF. The CDR3, as DNA: TGTGCCAGCATCTCAGGACTAGTTGGCCTCACAGATAAGCAGTATTTT.

J is TRBJ2-1 and V is TRBV7-8; TRBD2 might be the D (6 bases). V dropped 4 bases and J dropped 4 bases, with 17 bases sitting between them. CDR1 and CDR2 (germline): SGHVS, FQNEAQ. The CDR3 has 16 amino acids. CDR3 residues: CASSSWGEATYNEQFF. CDR3 in DNA: TGTGCCAGCAGCTCGTGGGGGGAGGCCACTTACAATGAGCAGTTCTTC.

In regard to this clonotype: This may arise from a read error, as a much more abundant clone is one base away. The rearrangement joins TRBV11-2 to TRBJ2-7; possibly TRBD1 or TRBD2 for D (5 bases each). The CDR3 totals 15 residues. V was trimmed by 2 bases and J by 3 bases, leaving 14 bases between them. Looked up from germline, CDR1 is SGHAT and CDR2 is FQNNGV. CDR3 protein: CASSLNRDPYYEQYF. The CDR3 DNA reads as TGTGCCAGCAGCTTAAACCGGGACCCTTACTACGAGCAGTACTTC.

This clonotype was picked up many times. CDR3 sequence: CASSLEAVQETQYF. The CDR3 nucleotides read TGTGCCAGCAGCTTAGAGGCAGTTCAAGAGACCCAGTACTTC. The V call is TRBV11-2, the J call TRBJ2-5; the D is unclear. With 0 bases removed from V and 2 bases from J, the gap between germline ends came to 7 bases. This CDR3 region has 14 residues. From germline, CDR1 is SGHAT and CDR2 FQNNGV.

V is TRBV6-5 and J is TRBJ2-7, with TRBD2 as a possible D gene (5 bases). There are 15 residues in the CDR3. Deletions cut 10 bases from V and 1 base from J, with 20 bases between. CDR1 is MNHEY, CDR2 SVGAGI, per germline. CDR3 residues: CANSPFAGQSYEQYF. Here the CDR3 DNA reads TGTGCCAACAGCCCCTTCGCGGGCCAATCCTACGAGCAGTACTTC.

The rearrangement joins TRBV28 to TRBJ2-7, with 10 bases aligning to TRBD1. J was trimmed by 5 bases and V by 6 bases; bases with no gene match: 7. Germline V gives CDR1 MDHEN, CDR2 SYDVKM. This CDR3 region has 14 residues. CDR3 bases: TGTGCCAGCAGAGGGGACAGGGGTCCTGACGAGCAGTACTTC. Protein sequence: CASRGDRGPDEQYF.

This clonotype was observed a few times. The V gene is TRBV29-1, the J gene TRBJ2-7; D possibly corresponds to TRBD1 (5 bases). The CDR3 totals 13 residues. Germline CDR1 reads SQVTM; CDR2 reads ANQGSEA. Trimming cost V 8 bases and J 0 bases, with 14 bases left between them. The CDR3 region is CSTRTYLSYEQYF. The DNA of the CDR3 is TGCAGCACGAGGACATACCTCTCCTACGAGCAGTACTTC.

This CDR3 is CASSLEEGEAFF. The CDR3 DNA reads as TGTGCCAGCAGCTTAGAAGAGGGTGAAGCTTTCTTT. This chain uses TRBV7-9 with TRBJ1-1; no definite D call. CDR1 SEHNR and CDR2 FQNEAQ come from the germline V gene (reference sequence). The germline V and J ends were trimmed by 1 base and 7 bases, with 7 bases remaining between them. The CDR3 length is 12 residues.

This clonotype was recorded many times. The V and J genes are TRBV11-1 and TRBJ1-1, with 7 bases aligning to TRBD1. The CDR3 has 15 amino acids. Looked up from germline, CDR1 is SGHAT and CDR2 is FQDESV (reference sequence). Trimming cost V 5 bases and J 2 bases; bases outside gene matches: 8. The CDR3: CASSPPTGQNTEAFF. The DNA of the CDR3 is TGTGCCAGCAGCCCCCCGACAGGGCAAAACACTGAAGCTTTCTTT.

This clonotype has ten or more counts. The chain has TRBV11-1 and TRBJ2-2, with no clear D. CDR1 SGHAT and CDR2 FQDESV come from the germline V gene (reference sequence). V was cut by 5 bases and J by 0 bases, with 7 bases left in between. This CDR3 is built from 14 residues. CDR3 nucleotides: TGTGCCAGCAGCCACACCGCGAACACCGGGGAGCTGTTTTTT. This translates into CASSHTANTGELFF. Based on the CDR3 plus reference TRBV11-1 and TRBJ2-2, the full variable domain is EAEVAQSPRYKITEKSQAVAFWCDPISGHATLYWYRQILGQGPELLVQFQDESVVDDSQLPKDRFSAERLKGVDSTLKIQPAELGDSAMYLCASSHTANTGELFFGEGSRLTVL.

The rearrangement uses TRBV11-2 and TRBJ2-3; D is possibly TRBD2 (7 bases). The CDR3 length is 15 residues. The germline V and J ends were trimmed by 6 bases and 6 bases, with 19 bases remaining between them. Germline V gene lookup returns CDR1 SGHAT and CDR2 FQNNGV. The CDR3 spells CASSKKGGKTDTQYF. The CDR3 DNA follows: TGTGCCAGCAGTAAGAAGGGGGGGAAAACTGATACGCAGTATTTT.

V and J are TRBV4-2 and TRBJ1-1, with a tentative D call TRBD1 (6 bases). The V gene's germline CDR1 is LGHNA and CDR2 YNFKEQ. The CDR3 contains 17 residues. V was clipped by 5 bases and J by 5 bases, with 24 bases between them. This chain's CDR3 is CASSKTRGTSESTEAFF. DNA of the CDR3: TGTGCCAGCAGCAAAACAAGGGGGACTTCTGAGTCTACTGAAGCTTTCTTT.

A note on this clonotype: One junction end disagrees with the germline gene, perhaps due to a read error. The chain links TRBV5-4 to TRBJ2-7, with a possible D match to TRBD2 (6 bases). Germline lookup yields CDR1 SGHNT and CDR2 YYREEE (reference sequence). This CDR3 comprises 14 residues. The CDR3 loop is CAGSPGTLYYEQYF. DNA of the CDR3: TGTGCCGGCAGCCCCGGGACTCTTTACTACGAGCAGTACTTC.

Concerning this clonotype itself: This may be a read error: a much more frequent sequence differs by one nucleotide. This chain uses TRBV6-6 with TRBJ2-2; a weak D match, TRBD2 (6 bases). This CDR3 spans 17 amino acids. Deletions cut 2 bases from V and 6 bases from J, with 19 bases between. The germline V gene encodes CDR1 MNHNY and CDR2 SVGAGI (reference sequence). The CDR3 region has the DNA TGTGCCAGCAGTTACACCGGCGGTGGGGGGACGGCCGGGGAGCTGTTTTTT. Protein sequence: CASSYTGGGGTAGELFF.

V and J are TRBV29-1 and TRBJ2-4, with D unresolved. The CDR3 runs to 14 residues. V was cut by 5 bases and J by 0 bases, with 11 bases left in between. In germline, CDR1 is SQVTM, CDR2 ANQGSEA. As DNA, the CDR3 is TGCAGCGTTCTCTTTGTTCTAGCCAAAAACATTCAGTACTTC. It translates to CSVLFVLAKNIQYF.